The source of this T cell receptor (beta chain) is a study of CD8+CD57+ T cells in acquired aplastic anemia. Background on the study: The sorted CD4+ and CD8+ cells yielded an average approximately 3.2 ug of DNA. Healthy donor CD4+ cell samples had a mean of approximately 11 million reads. Points from the study as a whole: Patients and controls were not found to differ significantly in CD8+ Simpson's diversity. A set of 25 to 30 CD8+ CDR3 sequences was shared between patients and controls, and these sequences appeared highly expressed in patients.

Using genomic DNA as the template, TCR beta VDJ and CDR3 profiling was carried out. One entry per CDR3 protein results from TCRdb running MiXCR on the reads. Altogether 100,000 to 150,000 distinct CDR3 sequences are present, 40% to 60% being singletons, with the ten largest covering 2% to 3%. A remark on this clonotype: The antigen remains unidentified. One end of the junction does not line up with germline, which may come from a read error.

Germline V gives CDR1 SGHTA, CDR2 FQGTGA. This CDR3 comprises 14 residues. The chain carries TRBV7-3 and TRBJ1-5; weak D call: TRBD1 (5 bases). This sequence was found in a human donor in good health, serving as a control. Sequenced input: sorted CD4+, CD8+, or CD8+CD57+ T cells (not recorded which) from PBMCs. CDR3 residues: CSSSLVGGNQPQHF. The CDR3 region has the DNA TGTTCCAGCAGCTTAGTAGGGGGCAATCAGCCCCAGCATTTT.